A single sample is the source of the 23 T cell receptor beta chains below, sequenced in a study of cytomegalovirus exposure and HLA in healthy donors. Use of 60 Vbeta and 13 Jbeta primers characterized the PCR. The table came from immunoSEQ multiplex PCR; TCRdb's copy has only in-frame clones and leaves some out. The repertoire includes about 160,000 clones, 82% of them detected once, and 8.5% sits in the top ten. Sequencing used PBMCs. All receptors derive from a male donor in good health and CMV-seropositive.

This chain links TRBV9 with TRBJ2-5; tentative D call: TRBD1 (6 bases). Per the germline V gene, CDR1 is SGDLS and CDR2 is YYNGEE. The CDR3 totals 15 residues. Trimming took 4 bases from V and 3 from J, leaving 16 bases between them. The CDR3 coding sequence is TGTGCCAGCAGCCTGGGTTGGGCAGGGGAAGAGACCCAGTACTTC. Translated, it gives CASSLGWAGEETQYF.

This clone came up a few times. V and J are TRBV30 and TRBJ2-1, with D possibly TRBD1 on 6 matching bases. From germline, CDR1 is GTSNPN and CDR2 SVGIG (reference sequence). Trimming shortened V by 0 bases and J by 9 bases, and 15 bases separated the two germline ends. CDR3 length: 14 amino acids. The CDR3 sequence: CAWSVQPLQGEQFF. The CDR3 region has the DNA TGTGCCTGGAGTGTGCAGCCCCTACAGGGTGAGCAGTTCTTC.

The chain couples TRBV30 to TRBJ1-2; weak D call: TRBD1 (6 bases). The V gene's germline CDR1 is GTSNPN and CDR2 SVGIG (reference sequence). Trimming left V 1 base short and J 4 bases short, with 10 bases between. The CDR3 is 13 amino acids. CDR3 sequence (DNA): TGTGCCTGGAGTGAGGGGGATACCTATGGCTACACCTTC. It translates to CAWSEGDTYGYTF. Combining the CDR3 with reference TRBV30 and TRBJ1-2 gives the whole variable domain SQTIHQWPATLVQPVGSPLSLECTVEGTSNPNLYWYRQAAGRGLQLLFYSVGIGQISSEVPQNLSASRPQDRQFILSSKKLLLSDSGFYLCAWSEGDTYGYTFGSGTRLTVV.

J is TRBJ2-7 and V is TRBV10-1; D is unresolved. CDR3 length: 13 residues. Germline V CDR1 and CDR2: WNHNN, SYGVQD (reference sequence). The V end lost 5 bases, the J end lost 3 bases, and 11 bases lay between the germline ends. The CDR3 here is CASSPTSGYEQYF. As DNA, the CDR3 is TGCGCCAGCAGTCCTACTTCAGGCTACGAGCAGTACTTC.

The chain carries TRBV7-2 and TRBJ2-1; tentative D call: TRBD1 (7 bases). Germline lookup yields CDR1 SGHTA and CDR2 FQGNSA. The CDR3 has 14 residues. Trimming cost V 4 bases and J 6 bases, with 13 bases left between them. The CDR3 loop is CASSSTGTFNEQFF. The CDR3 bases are TGTGCCAGCAGCTCGACAGGGACTTTCAATGAGCAGTTCTTC.

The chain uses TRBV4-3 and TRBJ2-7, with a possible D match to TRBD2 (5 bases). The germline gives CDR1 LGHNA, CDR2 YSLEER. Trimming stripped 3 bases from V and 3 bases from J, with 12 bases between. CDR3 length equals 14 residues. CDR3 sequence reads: CASSHQTEGYEQYF. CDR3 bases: TGCGCCAGCAGCCACCAGACTGAGGGCTACGAGCAGTACTTC.

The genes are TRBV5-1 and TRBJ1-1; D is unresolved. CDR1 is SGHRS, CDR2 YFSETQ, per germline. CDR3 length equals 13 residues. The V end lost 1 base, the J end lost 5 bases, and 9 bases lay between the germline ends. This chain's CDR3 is CASSLWGETEAFF. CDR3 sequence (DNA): TGCGCCAGCAGCTTGTGGGGAGAGACTGAAGCTTTCTTT.

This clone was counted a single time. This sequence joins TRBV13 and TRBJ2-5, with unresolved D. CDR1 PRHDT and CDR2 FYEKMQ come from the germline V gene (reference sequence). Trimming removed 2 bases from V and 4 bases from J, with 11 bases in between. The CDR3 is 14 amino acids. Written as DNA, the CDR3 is TGTGCCAGCAGCTTAAGGCAGGCCAGAGAGACCCAGTACTTC. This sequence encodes CASSLRQARETQYF.

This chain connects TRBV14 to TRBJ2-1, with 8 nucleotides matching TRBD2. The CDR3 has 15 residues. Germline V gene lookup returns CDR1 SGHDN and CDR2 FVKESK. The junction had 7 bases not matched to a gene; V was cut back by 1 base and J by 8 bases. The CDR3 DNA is TGTGCCAGCAGCCAAGGGACTAGCCTCCTCGATGAGCAGTTCTTC. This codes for CASSQGTSLLDEQFF.

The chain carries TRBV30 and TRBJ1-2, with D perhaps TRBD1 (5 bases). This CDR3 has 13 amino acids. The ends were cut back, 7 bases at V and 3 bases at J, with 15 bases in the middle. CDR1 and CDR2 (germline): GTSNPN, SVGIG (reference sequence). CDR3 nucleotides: TGTGCCTCGGCCCCGGGGGTTCACTATGGCTACACCTTC. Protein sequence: CASAPGVHYGYTF.

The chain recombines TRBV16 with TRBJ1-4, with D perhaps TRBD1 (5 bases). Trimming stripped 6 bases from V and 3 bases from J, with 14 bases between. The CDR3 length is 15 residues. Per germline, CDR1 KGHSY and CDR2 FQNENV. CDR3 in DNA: TGTGCCAGCAGAGGGACTAGGTCGGCTAATGAAAAACTGTTTTTT. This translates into CASRGTRSANEKLFF.

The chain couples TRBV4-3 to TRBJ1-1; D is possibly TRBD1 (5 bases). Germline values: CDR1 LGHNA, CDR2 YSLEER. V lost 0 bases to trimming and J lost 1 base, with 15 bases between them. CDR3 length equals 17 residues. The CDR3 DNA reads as TGCGCCAGCAGCCAAGATTCAGGACGGAGGGGGAACACTGAAGCTTTCTTT. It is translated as CASSQDSGRRGNTEAFF.

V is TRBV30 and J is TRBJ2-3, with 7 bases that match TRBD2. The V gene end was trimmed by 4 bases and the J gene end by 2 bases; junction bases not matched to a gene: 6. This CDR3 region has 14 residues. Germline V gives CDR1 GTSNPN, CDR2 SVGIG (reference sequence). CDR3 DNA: TGTGCCTGGACCCCCGGGACTAACACAGATACGCAGTATTTT. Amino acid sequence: CAWTPGTNTDTQYF.

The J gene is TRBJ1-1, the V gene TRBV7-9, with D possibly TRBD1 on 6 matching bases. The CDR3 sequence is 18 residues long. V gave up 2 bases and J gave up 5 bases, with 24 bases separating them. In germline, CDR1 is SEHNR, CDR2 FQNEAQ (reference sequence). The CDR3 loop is CASSLSKNRVSRGTEAFF. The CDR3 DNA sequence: TGTGCCAGCAGCTTATCGAAAAACCGGGTCTCAAGGGGGACTGAAGCTTTCTTT.

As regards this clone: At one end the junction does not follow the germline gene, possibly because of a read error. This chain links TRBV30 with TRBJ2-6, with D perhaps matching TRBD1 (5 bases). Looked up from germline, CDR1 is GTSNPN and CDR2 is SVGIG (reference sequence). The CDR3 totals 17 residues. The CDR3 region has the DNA TGTGCCTGGAGTGTACTGATTGGCACATCTGGGGCCAACGGCCTGACTTTC. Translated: CAWSVLIGTSGANGLTF.

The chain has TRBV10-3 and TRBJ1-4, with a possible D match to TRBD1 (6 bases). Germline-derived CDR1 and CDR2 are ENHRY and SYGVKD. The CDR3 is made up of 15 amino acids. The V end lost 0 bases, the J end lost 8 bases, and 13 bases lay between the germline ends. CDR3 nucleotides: TGTGCCATCAGTGAGTCGACGACAGGTGGGGAAAAACTGTTTTTT. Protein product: CAISESTTGGEKLFF.

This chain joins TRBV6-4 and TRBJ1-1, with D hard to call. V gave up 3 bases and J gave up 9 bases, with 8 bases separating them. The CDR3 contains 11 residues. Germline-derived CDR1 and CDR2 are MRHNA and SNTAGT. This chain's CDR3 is CASSDSGKAFF. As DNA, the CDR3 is TGTGCCAGCAGTGATTCGGGGAAAGCTTTCTTT.

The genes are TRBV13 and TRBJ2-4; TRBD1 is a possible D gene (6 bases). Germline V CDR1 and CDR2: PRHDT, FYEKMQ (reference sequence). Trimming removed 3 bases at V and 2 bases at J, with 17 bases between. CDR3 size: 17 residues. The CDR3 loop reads CASSFYKQGGTKNIQYF. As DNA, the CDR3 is TGTGCCAGCAGCTTCTATAAACAAGGGGGAACCAAAAACATTCAGTACTTC.

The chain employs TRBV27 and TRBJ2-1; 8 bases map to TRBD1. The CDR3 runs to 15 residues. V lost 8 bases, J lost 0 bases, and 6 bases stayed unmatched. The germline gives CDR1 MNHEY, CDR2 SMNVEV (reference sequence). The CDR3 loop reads CASQQGVSSYNEQFF. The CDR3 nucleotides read TGTGCCAGCCAACAGGGGGTTAGCTCCTACAATGAGCAGTTCTTC.

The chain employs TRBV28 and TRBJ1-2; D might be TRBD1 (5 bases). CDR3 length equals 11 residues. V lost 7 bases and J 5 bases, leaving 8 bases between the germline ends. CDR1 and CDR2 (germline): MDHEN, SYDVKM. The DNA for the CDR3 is TGTGCCAGCACCGGGGGATATGGCTACACCTTC. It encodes CASTGGYGYTF.

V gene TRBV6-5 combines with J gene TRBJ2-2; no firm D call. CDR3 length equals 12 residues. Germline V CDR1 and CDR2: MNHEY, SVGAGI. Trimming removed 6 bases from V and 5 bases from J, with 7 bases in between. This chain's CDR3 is CASSTRTGELFF. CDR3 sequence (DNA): TGTGCCAGCAGCACCCGGACCGGGGAGCTGTTTTTT.

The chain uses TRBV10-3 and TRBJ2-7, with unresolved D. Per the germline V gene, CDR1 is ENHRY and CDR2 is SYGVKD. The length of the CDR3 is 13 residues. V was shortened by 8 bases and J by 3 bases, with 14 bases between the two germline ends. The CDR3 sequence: CAIRRSSNYEQYF. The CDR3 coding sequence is TGTGCCATCCGTCGGAGCAGCAACTACGAGCAGTACTTC.

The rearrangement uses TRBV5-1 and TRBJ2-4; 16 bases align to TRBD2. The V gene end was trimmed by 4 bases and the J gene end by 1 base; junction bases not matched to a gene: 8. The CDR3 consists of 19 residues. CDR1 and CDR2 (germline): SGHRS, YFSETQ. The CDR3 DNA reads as TGCGCCAGCAGCCCCGGGACTAGCGGGAGGGAGTGGGCCAAAAACATTCAGTACTTC. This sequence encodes CASSPGTSGREWAKNIQYF. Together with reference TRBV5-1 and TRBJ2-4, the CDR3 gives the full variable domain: KAGVTQTPRYLIKTRGQQVTLSCSPISGHRSVSWYQQTPGQGLQFLFEYFSETQRNKGNFPGRFSGRQFSNSRSEMNVSTLELGDSALYLCASSPGTSGREWAKNIQYFGAGTRLSVL.